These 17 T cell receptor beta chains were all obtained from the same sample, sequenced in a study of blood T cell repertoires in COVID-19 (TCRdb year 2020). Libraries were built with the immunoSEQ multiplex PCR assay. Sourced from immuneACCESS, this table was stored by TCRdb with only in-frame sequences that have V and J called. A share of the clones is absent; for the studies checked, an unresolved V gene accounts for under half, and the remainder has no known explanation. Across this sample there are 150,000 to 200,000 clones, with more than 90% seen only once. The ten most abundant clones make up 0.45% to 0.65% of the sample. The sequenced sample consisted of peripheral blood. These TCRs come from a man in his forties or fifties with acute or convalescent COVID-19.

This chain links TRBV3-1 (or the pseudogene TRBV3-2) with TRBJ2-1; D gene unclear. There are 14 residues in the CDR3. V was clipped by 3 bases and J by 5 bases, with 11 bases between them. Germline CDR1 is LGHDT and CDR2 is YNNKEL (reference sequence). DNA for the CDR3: TGTGCCAGCAGCCAGTCTTGGCACGACAATGAGCAGTTCTTC. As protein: CASSQSWHDNEQFF.

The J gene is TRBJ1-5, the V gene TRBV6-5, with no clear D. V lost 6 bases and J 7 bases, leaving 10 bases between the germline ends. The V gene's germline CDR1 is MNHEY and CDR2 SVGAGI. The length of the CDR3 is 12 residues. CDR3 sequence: CASRRVGQPQHF. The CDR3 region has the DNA TGTGCCAGCAGGAGGGTGGGGCAGCCCCAGCATTTT.

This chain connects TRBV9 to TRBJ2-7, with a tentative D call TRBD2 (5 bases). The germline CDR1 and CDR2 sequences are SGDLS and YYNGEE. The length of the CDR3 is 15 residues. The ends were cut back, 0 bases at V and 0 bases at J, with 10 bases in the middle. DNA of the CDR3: TGTGCCAGCAGCGTAGCCGGGGTGGGCTCCTACGAGCAGTACTTC. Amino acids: CASSVAGVGSYEQYF.

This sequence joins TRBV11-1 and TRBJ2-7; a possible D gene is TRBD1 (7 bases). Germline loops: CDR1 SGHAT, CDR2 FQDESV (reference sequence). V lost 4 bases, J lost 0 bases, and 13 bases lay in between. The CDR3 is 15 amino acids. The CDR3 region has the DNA TGTGCCAGCAGCTCCAGGGGGGTCGGCTCCTACGAGCAGTACTTC. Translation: CASSSRGVGSYEQYF.

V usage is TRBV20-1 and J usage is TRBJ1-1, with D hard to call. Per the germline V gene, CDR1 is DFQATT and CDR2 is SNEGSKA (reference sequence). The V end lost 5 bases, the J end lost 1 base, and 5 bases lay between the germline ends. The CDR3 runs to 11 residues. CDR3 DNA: TGCAGTGCTCCCGGGAACACTGAAGCTTTCTTT. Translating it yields CSAPGNTEAFF.

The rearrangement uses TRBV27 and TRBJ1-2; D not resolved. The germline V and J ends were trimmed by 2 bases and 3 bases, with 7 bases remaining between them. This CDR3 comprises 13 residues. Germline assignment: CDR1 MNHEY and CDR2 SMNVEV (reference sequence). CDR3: CASSLKRDYGYTF. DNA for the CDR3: TGTGCCAGCAGTTTAAAGCGGGACTATGGCTACACCTTC.

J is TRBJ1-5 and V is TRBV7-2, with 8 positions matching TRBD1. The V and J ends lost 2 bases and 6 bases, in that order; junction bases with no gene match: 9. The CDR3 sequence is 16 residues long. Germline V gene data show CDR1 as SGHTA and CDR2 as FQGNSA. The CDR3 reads CASSLFGTGYTQPQHF. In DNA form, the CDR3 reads TGTGCCAGCAGCTTATTCGGGACAGGTTACACTCAGCCCCAGCATTTT.

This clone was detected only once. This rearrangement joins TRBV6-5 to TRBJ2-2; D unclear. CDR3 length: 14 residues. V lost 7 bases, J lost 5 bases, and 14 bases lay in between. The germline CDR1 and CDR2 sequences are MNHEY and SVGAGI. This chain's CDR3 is CASTGRPRTGELFF. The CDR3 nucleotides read TGTGCCAGCACAGGCCGGCCCCGAACCGGGGAGCTGTTTTTT.

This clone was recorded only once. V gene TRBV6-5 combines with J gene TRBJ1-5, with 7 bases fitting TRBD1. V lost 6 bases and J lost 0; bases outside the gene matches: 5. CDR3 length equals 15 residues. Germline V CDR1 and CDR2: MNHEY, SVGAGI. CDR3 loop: CASRKGTDSNQPQHF. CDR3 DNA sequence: TGTGCCAGCAGGAAGGGGACAGATAGCAATCAGCCCCAGCATTTT.

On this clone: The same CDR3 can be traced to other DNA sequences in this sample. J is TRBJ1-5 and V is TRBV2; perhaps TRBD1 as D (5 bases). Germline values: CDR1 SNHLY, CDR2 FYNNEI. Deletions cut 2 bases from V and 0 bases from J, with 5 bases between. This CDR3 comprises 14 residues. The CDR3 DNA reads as TGTGCCAGCAGTGAAAGGGGTAGCAATCAGCCCCAGCATTTT. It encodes CASSERGSNQPQHF.

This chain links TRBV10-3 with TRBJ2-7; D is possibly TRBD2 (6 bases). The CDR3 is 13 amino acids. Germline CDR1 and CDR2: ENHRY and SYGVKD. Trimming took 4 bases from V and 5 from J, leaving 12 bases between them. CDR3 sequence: CAISGWGLDEQYF. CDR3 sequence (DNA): TGTGCCATCAGTGGATGGGGACTCGACGAGCAGTACTTC.

CDR3 loop: CASPFPDRGANEQFF. The CDR3, as DNA: TGTGCCAGCCCCTTCCCGGACAGGGGAGCGAATGAGCAGTTCTTC. The genes are TRBV5-4 and TRBJ2-1, with TRBD1 matching 9 bases. This CDR3 has 15 amino acids. Per the germline V gene, CDR1 is SGHNT and CDR2 is YYREEE (reference sequence). V dropped 7 bases and J dropped 7; count of bases not matched to a gene: 12.

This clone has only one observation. DNA for the CDR3: TGTGCCAGCAGTATCTGGAGTGGGGGAAACACCATATATTTT. This translates into CASSIWSGGNTIYF. The rearrangement links TRBV28 to TRBJ1-3; D unresolved. Germline assignment: CDR1 MDHEN and CDR2 SYDVKM. CDR3 length equals 14 residues. V lost 5 bases and J 4 bases, leaving 12 bases between the germline ends.

CDR3 region: CASSSQYGEKLFF. The CDR3 nucleotides are TGTGCCAGCAGCTCCCAGTATGGTGAAAAACTGTTTTTT. This chain connects TRBV5-6 to TRBJ1-4; no clear D. Germline lookup yields CDR1 SGHDT and CDR2 YYEEEE. The ends were cut back, 3 bases at V and 7 bases at J, with 10 bases in the middle. The CDR3 covers 13 residues.

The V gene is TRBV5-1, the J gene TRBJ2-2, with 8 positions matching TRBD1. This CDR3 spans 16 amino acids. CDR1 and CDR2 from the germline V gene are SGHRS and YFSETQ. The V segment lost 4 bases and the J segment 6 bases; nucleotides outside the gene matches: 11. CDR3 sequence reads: CASSQLPGQVSGELFF. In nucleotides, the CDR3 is TGCGCCAGCAGCCAACTACCGGGACAGGTCTCCGGGGAGCTGTTTTTT.

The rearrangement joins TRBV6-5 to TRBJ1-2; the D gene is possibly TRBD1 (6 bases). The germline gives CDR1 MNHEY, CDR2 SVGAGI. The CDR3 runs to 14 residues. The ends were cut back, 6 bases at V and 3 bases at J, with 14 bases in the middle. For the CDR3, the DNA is TGTGCCAGCAGGGGAATAGCAGGGGACTATGGCTACACCTTC. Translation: CASRGIAGDYGYTF.

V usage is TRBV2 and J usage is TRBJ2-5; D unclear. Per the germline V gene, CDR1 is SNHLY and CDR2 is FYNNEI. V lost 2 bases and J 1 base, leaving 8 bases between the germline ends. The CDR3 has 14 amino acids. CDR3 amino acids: CASSETRVQETQYF. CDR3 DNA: TGTGCCAGCAGTGAAACGAGAGTCCAAGAGACCCAGTACTTC.